This is a list of T cell receptor beta chains from one sample in a study of long-term antiretroviral therapy in people with HIV. This table comes from immunoSEQ multiplex PCR, and its TCRdb copy is limited to in-frame clones, with some not included. Here the sample spans 28,000 or so clones, over 80% being singletons. Here the sequenced sample was unsorted PBMCs, taken 0.4 years after starting antiretroviral therapy. The receptors here all came from a man between 18 and 35 years old with HIV. Each CDR3 is given with its conserved first and last residue. A D gene is named only where the DNA matches it firmly. Only some rows state a clone size, as once, few, many or a class for expanded clones.

V gene	J gene	D gene	clone size	CDR3 protein	CDR3 DNA
TRBV7-9	TRBJ1-2	.	few	CASSFSSNYGYTF	TGTGCCAGCAGCTTCTCCTCTAACTATGGCTACACCTTC
TRBV5-6	TRBJ1-5	.	.	CASSLAGGVSNQPQHF	TGTGCCAGCAGCTTGGCCGGGGGGGTTAGCAATCAGCCCCAGCATTTT
TRBV11-2	TRBJ1-2	.	.	CASSLGQQSYGYTF	TGTGCCAGCAGCTTAGGACAGCAGTCCTATGGCTACACCTTC
TRBV12-1	TRBJ2-5	.	.	CASSSSPGLAGGNIKTQYF	TGTGCCAGCAGCTCGTCCCCGGGACTAGCGGGGGGGAATATAAAGACCCAGTACTTC
TRBV14	TRBJ2-7	.	.	CASSQFNYEQYF	TGTGCCAGCAGCCAATTCAACTACGAGCAGTACTTC
TRBV19	TRBJ1-3	.	.	CASTSQGRDGNTIYF	TGTGCCAGTACCTCCCAGGGTCGGGATGGAAACACCATATATTTT
TRBV5-1	TRBJ2-3	TRBD2	once	CASSLSGGGHTDTQYF	TGCGCCAGCAGCTTGTCGGGCGGGGGGCACACAGATACGCAGTATTTT
TRBV10-3	TRBJ1-1	.	once	CAISEFSNTGIPKAFF	TGTGCCATCAGTGAATTCTCTAACACCGGAATTCCTAAAGCTTTCTTT
TRBV7-6	TRBJ2-1	.	.	CASSPKSGPDEQFF	TGTGCCAGCAGCCCGAAGTCAGGCCCGGATGAGCAGTTCTTC
TRBV7-8	TRBJ2-4	TRBD2	.	CASSLAWTSGEPPLAKNIQYF	TGTGCCAGCAGCTTAGCCTGGACTAGCGGGGAGCCTCCCTTAGCCAAAAACATTCAGTACTTC
TRBV10-1	TRBJ2-7	TRBD1	.	CASSKSRDRALKTYEQYF	TGCGCCAGCAGCAAAAGCAGGGACAGGGCACTAAAAACCTACGAGCAGTACTTC
TRBV2	TRBJ2-7	TRBD2	.	CASSPGGRGGDPLYEQYF	TGTGCCAGCAGCCCCGGGGGGCGGGGGGGCGACCCCCTCTACGAGCAGTACTTC
TRBV19	TRBJ2-7	.	few	CASRGNSYEQYF	TGTGCCAGTAGGGGCAACTCCTACGAGCAGTACTTC
TRBV5-5	TRBJ1-6	.	.	CASSFREADSPLHF	TGTGCCAGCAGCTTCAGGGAGGCAGATTCACCCCTCCACTTT
TRBV14	TRBJ1-2	.	.	CASSQERAGYGYTF	TGTGCCAGCAGCCAAGAAAGGGCAGGCTATGGCTACACCTTC
TRBV13	TRBJ2-7	.	.	CASSLEGSYEQYF	TGTGCCAGCAGCTTAGAGGGATCCTACGAGCAGTACTTC
TRBV18	TRBJ2-7	TRBD2	.	CASSLAGGPLREQYF	TGTGCCAGCTCATTAGCGGGAGGCCCCTTGCGGGAGCAGTACTTC
TRBV7-8	TRBJ1-1	.	.	CASSPEGGVAEAFF	TGTGCCAGCAGCCCTGAGGGGGGGGTCGCTGAAGCTTTCTTT
TRBV12-5	TRBJ1-2	.	.	CASGLVGSANYGYTF	TGTGCTAGTGGTTTGGTAGGCAGTGCTAACTATGGCTACACCTTC
TRBV27	TRBJ1-5	.	few	CASSNRDNSPQHF	TGTGCCAGCAGCAACCGGGACAACTCGCCCCAGCATTTT
TRBV6-1	TRBJ1-2	.	.	CASSEAGQPYGYTF	TGTGCCAGCAGTGAAGCCGGACAGCCCTATGGCTACACCTTC
TRBV5-6	TRBJ2-3	TRBD2	.	CASRLGTSGGAADTQYF	TGTGCCAGCAGACTCGGGACTAGCGGGGGGGCGGCAGATACGCAGTATTTT
TRBV5-1	TRBJ2-1	TRBD2	.	CASSFLAGGHNEQFF	TGCGCCAGCAGCTTCCTAGCGGGAGGGCACAATGAGCAGTTCTTC
TRBV15	TRBJ1-2	TRBD1	.	CATSRDFGGGNSYTF	TGTGCCACCAGCAGAGATTTCGGAGGGGGCAACAGCTACACCTTC
TRBV7-6	TRBJ1-4	.	.	CASSSDLKEKLFF	TGTGCCAGCAGCTCGGACCTCAAAGAGAAACTGTTTTTT
TRBV5-4	TRBJ2-3	.	.	CASSLGSSGPDTQYF	TGTGCCAGCAGCTTGGGGTCTTCGGGGCCAGATACGCAGTATTTT
TRBV4-3	TRBJ1-4	TRBD1	.	CASSQQKTQGVGWDEKLFF	TGCGCCAGCAGCCAACAAAAGACCCAGGGGGTAGGTTGGGATGAAAAACTGTTTTTT
TRBV6-5	TRBJ2-1	.	.	CASSYSERSSYNEQFF	TGTGCCAGCAGTTACTCAGAGCGGAGCTCCTACAATGAGCAGTTCTTC
TRBV5-6	TRBJ2-2	TRBD1	.	CASSDPRGQGRTGELFF	TGTGCCAGCAGCGACCCGAGGGGACAGGGACGCACCGGGGAGCTGTTTTTT